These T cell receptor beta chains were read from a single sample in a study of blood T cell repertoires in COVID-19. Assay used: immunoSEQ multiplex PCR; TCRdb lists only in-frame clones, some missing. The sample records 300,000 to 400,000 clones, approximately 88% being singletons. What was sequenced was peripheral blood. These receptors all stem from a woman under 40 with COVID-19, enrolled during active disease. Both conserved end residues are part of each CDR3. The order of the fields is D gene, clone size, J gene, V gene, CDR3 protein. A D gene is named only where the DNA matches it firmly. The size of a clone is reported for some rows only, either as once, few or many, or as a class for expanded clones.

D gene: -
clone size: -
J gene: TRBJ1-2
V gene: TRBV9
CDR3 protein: CASSVSPQGGDGYTF

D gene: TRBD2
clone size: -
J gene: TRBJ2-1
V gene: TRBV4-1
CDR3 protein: CASSQESLTSGRLYNEQFF

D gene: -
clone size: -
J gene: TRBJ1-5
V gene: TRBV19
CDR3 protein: CASSRVEGNQPQHF

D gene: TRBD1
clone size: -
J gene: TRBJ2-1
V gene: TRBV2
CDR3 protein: CASSIDRDVGSEFF

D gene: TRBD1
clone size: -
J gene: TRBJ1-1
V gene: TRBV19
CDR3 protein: CASSAKTGSPNTEAFF

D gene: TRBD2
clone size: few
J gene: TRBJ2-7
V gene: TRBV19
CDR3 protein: CASSFGTSGGRDEQYF

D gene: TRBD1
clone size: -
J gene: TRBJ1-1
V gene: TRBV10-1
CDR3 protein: CASSMLTGGGEAFF

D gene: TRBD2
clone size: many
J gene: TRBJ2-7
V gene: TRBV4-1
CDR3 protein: CASSQDHVAGAPYEQYF

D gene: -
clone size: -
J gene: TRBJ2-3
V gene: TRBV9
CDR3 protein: CASSVGEVIDTQYF

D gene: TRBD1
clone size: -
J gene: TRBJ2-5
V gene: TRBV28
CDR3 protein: CASSLVARGRETQYF

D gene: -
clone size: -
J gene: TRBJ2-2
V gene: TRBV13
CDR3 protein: CASRRSGNTGELFF

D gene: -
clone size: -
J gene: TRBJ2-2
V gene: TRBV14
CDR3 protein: CASSRGPSNTGELFF

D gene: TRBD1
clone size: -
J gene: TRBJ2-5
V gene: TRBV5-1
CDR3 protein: CASSWRQGIQETQYF

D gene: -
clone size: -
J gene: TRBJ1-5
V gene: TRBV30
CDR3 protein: CAWSSPGIGSWGGQPQHF

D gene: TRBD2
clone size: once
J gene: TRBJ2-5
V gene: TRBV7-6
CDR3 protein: CASSLAGGGKTQYF

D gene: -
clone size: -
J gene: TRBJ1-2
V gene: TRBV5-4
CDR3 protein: CASSLLSGGPSNYGYTF

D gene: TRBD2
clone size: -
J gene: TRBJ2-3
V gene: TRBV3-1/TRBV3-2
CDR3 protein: CASSPGLAGTDTQYF

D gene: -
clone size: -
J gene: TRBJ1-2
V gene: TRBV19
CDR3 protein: CASSTGQYYGYTF

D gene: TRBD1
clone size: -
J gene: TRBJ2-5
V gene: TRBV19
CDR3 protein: CASSRRTGWVQETQYF

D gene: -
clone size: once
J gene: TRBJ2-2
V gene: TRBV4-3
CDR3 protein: CASSDVTSNGELFF

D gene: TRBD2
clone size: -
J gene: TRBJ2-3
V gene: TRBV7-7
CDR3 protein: CASSLGLGLADTDTQYF

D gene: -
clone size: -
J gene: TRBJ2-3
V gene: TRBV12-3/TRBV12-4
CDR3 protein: CASRVADTDTQYF

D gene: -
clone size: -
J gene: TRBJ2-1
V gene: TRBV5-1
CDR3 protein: CASSPAGQPDYNEQFF

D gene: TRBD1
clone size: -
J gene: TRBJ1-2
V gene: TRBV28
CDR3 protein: CASGGQGRVAGGYTF

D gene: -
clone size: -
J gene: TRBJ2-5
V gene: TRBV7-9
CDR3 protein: CASSSPGGLGEETQYF

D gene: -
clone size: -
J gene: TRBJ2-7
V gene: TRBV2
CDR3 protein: CASSGQGGYEQYF

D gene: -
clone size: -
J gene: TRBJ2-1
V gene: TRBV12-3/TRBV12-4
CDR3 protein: CASSLGENEQFF

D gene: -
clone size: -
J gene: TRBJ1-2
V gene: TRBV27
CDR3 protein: CASSLSEGSQRRYGYTF

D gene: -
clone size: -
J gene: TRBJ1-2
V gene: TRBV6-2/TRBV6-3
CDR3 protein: CASSYNGARDYGYTF

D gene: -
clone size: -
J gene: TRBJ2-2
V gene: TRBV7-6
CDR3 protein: CASSPARGDTGELFF

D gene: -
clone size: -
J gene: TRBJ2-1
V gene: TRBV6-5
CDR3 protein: CASSRGSGLDNEQFF

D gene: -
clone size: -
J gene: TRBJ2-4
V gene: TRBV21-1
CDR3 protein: CASSKVRLQIAKNIQYF

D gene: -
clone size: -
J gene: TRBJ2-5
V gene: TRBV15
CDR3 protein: CATSRDLAVQETQYF

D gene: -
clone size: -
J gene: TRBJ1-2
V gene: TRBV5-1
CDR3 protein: CASSARRGDFYGYTF

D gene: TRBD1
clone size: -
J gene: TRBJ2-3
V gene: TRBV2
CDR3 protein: CASSEGYRGRTDTQYF

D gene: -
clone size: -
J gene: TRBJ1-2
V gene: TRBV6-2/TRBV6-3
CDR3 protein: CASSSYRSISGYYGYTF